This TCR beta chain was retrieved from a study of T cells in Graves' hyperthyroidism and ophthalmopathy. Uncontrolled infections, other autoimmune diseases, pregnancy or lactation led to exclusion of patients. About 10 ml fresh peripheral blood yielded the PBMCs. This clonotype was counted many times. This CDR3 is built from 15 residues. V shed 4 bases and J 4 bases; nucleotides not matched to a gene: 5. Germline values: CDR1 SGHRS, CDR2 YFSETQ. Using RNA transcripts as the source, TCR beta CDR3 regions were amplified. The TCR CDR3 was amplified in a first-round RT-PCR using the HTBI primer set. TCRdb processed the multiplex PCR reads anew with MiXCR; each CDR3 protein has one entry. The sample consists of some 300,000 distinct CDR3 sequences, roughly 19% of them appearing once.

The clonotype was recovered from a man aged 45-65 years with Graves' ophthalmopathy. The sequenced material came from blood. The J gene is TRBJ2-1, the V gene TRBV5-1; TRBD2 matches 10 bases. The CDR3 is CASSPSGSGYNEQFF. In nucleotides, the CDR3 is TGCGCCAGCAGCCCTAGCGGGAGTGGATACAATGAGCAGTTCTTC.